This T cell receptor beta chain was retrieved from a study of PD-1 blockade in mismatch repair-deficient tumors. The wider study: Patients had over 10 mismatch repair-deficient cancer types, all previously treated and progressing.

A remark on this clone: No antigen is known for it.

Whole-study findings and limits: Rapid post-treatment expansion, then contraction, generally preceding radiologic response, marked tumor-resident clones.

Profiled with immunoSEQ multiplex PCR; TCRdb holds only in-frame clones, not every one. The sample has about 110,000 clones, over 65% seen once. A few pembrolizumab responders had their TCRs sequenced. This CDR3 is 16 amino acids long. The V gene lost 4 bases and the J gene lost 4 bases, with 17 bases spanning the gap. Per germline, CDR1 SGHKS and CDR2 YYEKEE (reference sequence). V is TRBV5-5 and J is TRBJ2-2, with D tentatively TRBD1 (6 bases). This sample comprised peripheral blood, obtained about 60 weeks after starting pembrolizumab. The sequence was obtained from an adult with mismatch repair-deficient cancer. CDR3 residues: CASSPQDRRATGELFF. CDR3 nucleotides: TGTGCCAGCAGCCCCCAAGACAGGCGAGCCACCGGGGAGCTGTTTTTT.